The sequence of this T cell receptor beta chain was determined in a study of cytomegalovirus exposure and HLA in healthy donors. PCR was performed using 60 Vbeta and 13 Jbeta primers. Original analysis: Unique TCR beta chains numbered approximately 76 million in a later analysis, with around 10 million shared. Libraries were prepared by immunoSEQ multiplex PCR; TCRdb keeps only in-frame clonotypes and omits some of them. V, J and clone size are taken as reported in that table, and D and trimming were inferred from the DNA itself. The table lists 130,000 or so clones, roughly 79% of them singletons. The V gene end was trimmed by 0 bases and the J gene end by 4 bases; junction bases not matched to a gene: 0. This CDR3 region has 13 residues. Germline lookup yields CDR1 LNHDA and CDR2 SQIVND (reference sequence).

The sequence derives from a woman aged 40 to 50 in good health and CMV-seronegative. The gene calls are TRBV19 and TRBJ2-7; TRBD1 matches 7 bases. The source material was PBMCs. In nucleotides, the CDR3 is TGTGCCAGTAGTATAGAGGGACAGTACGAGCAGTACTTC. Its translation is CASSIEGQYEQYF.